The rows below give T cell receptor beta chains drawn from one sample of a study of beta chain features in type 1 diabetes. TCRdb's copy holds only in-frame clones and misses some; the assay was immunoSEQ multiplex PCR. This table has 200,000 to 250,000 clones, about 71% appearing once. Sequencing used naive CD4+ T cells from blood. These receptors came from a man aged 25 to 45 in good health. Each CDR3 is given with its conserved first and last residue. Fields, in order: V gene, clone size, D gene, J gene, CDR3 protein, CDR3 DNA. D genes are given only for firm matches. Clone size appears in some rows only: once, few, many, or a class for an expanded clone.

>TRBV19|-|-|TRBJ2-2
CASSIGYSGSNTGELFF
TGTGCCAGTAGTATAGGGTATAGCGGTTCGAACACCGGGGAGCTGTTTTTT
>TRBV29-1|-|TRBD1|TRBJ2-3
CSVNRGSTDTQYF
TGCAGCGTGAACAGGGGGTCCACAGATACGCAGTATTTT
>TRBV29-1|-|TRBD1|TRBJ2-7
CSAAPGTGGYEQYF
TGCAGCGCTGCACCCGGGACAGGGGGCTACGAGCAGTACTTC
>TRBV20-1|-|TRBD1|TRBJ2-3
CSSTGVDTQYF
TGCAGCTCTACAGGGGTTGATACGCAGTATTTT
>TRBV5-4|-|-|TRBJ2-3
CASSPGGTDTQYF
TGTGCCAGCAGCCCCGGGGGCACAGATACGCAGTATTTT
>TRBV29-1|-|-|TRBJ2-1
CSAVGSNEQFF
TGCAGCGCGGTCGGGAGCAATGAGCAGTTCTTC
>TRBV29-1|-|TRBD1|TRBJ1-3
CSVFEGAGNTIYF
TGCAGCGTTTTCGAGGGGGCAGGAAACACCATATATTTT
>TRBV11-2|-|-|TRBJ2-4
CASSPWDLAKNIQYF
TGTGCCAGCAGCCCCTGGGACCTAGCCAAAAACATTCAGTACTTC
>TRBV12-5|-|-|TRBJ1-1
CASGTGGGTEAFF
TGTGCTAGTGGTACCGGAGGGGGGACTGAAGCTTTCTTT
>TRBV2|-|-|TRBJ2-7
CASGQTGQSSYEQYF
TGTGCCAGCGGACAGACAGGCCAGAGCTCCTACGAGCAGTACTTC
>TRBV29-1|-|-|TRBJ2-7
CSVRAYRRDKDLYEQYF
TGCAGCGTGAGGGCCTATCGTAGGGACAAGGATTTATACGAGCAGTACTTC
>TRBV7-8|-|TRBD1|TRBJ1-5
CASSLRDRGLLNQPQHF
TGTGCCAGCAGCCTGAGGGACAGGGGGCTCCTTAATCAGCCCCAGCATTTT
>TRBV5-1|few|-|TRBJ2-1
CASSLVMSQDNEQFF
TGCGCCAGCAGCTTGGTAATGAGCCAGGACAATGAGCAGTTCTTC
>TRBV10-3|few|-|TRBJ2-3
CAISESQAITDTQYF
TGTGCCATCAGTGAGTCTCAGGCTATCACAGATACGCAGTATTTT
>TRBV30|-|-|TRBJ2-1
CAWSFTTGNNEQFF
TGTGCCTGGAGTTTCACGACTGGAAATAATGAGCAGTTCTTC
>TRBV5-6|-|-|TRBJ2-4
CASSDVVTLAKNIQYF
TGTGCCAGCAGTGACGTGGTGACTCTAGCCAAAAACATTCAGTACTTC
>TRBV6-5|-|-|TRBJ1-1
CASSYSGRVNTEAFF
TGTGCCAGCAGTTACTCGGGCAGGGTGAACACTGAAGCTTTCTTT
>TRBV28|-|-|TRBJ1-2
CASTPNNYGYTF
TGTGCCAGCACCCCCAATAACTATGGCTACACCTTC
>TRBV5-1|-|-|TRBJ2-1
CASSLEQVGAEYNEQFF
TGCGCCAGCAGCTTGGAGCAGGTGGGGGCCGAATACAATGAGCAGTTCTTC
>TRBV29-1|-|-|TRBJ1-1
CSAGTRNTEAFF
TGCAGCGCCGGAACAAGGAACACTGAAGCTTTCTTT
>TRBV7-2|-|-|TRBJ2-5
CASSSSKGGAETQYF
TGTGCCAGCAGCTCCTCCAAAGGGGGGGCAGAGACCCAGTACTTC
>TRBV9|-|-|TRBJ2-4
CASSVGGDRGIQYF
TGTGCCAGCAGCGTAGGGGGAGACCGTGGCATTCAGTACTTC